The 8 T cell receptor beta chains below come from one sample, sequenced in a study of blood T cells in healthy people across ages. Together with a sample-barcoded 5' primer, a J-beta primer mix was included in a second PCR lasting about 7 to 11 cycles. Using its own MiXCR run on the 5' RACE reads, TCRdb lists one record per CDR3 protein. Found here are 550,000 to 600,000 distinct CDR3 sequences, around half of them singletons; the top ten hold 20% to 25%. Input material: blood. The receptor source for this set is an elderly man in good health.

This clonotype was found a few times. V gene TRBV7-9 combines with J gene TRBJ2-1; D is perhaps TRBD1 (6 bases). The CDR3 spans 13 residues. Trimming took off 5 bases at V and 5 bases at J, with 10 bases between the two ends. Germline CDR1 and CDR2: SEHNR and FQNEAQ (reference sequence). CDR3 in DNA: TGTGCCAGCAGCCCCCACAGGGACAATGAGCAGTTCTTC. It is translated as CASSPHRDNEQFF.

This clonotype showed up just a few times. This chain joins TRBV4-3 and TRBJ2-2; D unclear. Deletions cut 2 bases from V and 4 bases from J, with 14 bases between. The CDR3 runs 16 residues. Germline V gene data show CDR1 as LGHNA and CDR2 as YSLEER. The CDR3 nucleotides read TGCGCCAGCAGCCAAACCTCGGCCACGGCCACCGGGGAGCTGTTTTTT. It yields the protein CASSQTSATATGELFF.

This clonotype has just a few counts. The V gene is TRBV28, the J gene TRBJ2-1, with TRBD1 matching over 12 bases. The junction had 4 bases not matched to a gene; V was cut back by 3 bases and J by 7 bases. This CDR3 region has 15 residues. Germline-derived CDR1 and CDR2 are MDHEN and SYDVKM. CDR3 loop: CASSFGDRGRNEQFF. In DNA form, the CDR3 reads TGTGCCAGCAGTTTTGGGGACAGGGGGCGAAATGAGCAGTTCTTC.

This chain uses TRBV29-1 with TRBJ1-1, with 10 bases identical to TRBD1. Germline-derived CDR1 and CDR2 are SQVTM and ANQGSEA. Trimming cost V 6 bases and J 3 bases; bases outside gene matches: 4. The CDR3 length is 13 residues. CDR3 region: CSVGGTGDTEAFF. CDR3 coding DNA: TGCAGCGTCGGCGGGACAGGGGACACTGAAGCTTTCTTT.

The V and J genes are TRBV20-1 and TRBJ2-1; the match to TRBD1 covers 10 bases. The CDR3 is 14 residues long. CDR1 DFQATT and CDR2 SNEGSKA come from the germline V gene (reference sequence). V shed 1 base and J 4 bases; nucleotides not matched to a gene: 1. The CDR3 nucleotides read TGCAGTGCTAGAGGACAGGGGGCGTACAATGAGCAGTTCTTC. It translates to CSARGQGAYNEQFF.

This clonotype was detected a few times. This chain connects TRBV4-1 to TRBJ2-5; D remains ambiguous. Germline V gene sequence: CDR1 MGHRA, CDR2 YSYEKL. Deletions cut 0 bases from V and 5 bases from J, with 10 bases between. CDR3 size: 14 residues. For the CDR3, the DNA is TGCGCCAGCAGCCAAGAGGCCCGTAGGGAGACCCAGTACTTC. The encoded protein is CASSQEARRETQYF.

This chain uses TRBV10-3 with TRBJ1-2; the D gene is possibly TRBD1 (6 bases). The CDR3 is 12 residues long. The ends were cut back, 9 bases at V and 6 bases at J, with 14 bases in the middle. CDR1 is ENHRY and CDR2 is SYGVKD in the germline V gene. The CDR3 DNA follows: TGTGCCATATACAGGGTAATCAATGGCTACACCTTC. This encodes CAIYRVINGYTF.

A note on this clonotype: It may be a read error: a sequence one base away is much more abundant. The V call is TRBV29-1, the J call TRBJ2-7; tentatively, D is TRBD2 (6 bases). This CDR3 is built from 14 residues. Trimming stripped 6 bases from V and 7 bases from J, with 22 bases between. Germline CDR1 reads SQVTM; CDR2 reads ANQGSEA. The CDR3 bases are TGCAGCGTGCATCGGGGGATACGGTACAATGAGCAGTACTTC. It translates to CSVHRGIRYNEQYF.